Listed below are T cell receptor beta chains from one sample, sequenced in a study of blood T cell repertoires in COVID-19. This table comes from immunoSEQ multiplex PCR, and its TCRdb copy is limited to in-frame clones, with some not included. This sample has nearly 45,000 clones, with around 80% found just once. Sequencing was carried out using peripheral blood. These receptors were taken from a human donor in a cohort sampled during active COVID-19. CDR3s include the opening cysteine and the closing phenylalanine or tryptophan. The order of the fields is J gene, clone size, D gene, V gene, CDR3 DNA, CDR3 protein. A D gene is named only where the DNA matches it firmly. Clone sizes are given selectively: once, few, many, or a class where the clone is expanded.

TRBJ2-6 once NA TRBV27 TGTGCCCCGGGTAGCTCTGGGGCCAACGTCCTGACTTTC CAPGSSGANVLTF
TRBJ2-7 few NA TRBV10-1 TGCGCCAGCAGTGAAAGTTCGAGCCTCTCCTACGAGCAGTACTTC CASSESSSLSYEQYF
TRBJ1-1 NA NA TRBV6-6 TGTGCCAGCAGTTGGGGGCAAACTGAAGCTTTCTTT CASSWGQTEAFF
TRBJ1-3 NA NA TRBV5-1 TGCGCCAGCAGCTTGTCCCCAACAGGGAGCTCTGGAAACACCATATATTTT CASSLSPTGSSGNTIYF
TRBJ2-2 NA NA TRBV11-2 TGTGCCAGCAGCCTACTGAGGGCCGGGGAGCTGTTTTTT CASSLLRAGELFF
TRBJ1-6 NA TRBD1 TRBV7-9 TGTGCCAGCAGCCCCCCGGGACAGGGTATTTCACCCCTCCACTTT CASSPPGQGISPLHF
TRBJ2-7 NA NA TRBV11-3 TGTGCCAGCAGTCCCGGGGTGGGAGCCTCCTACGAGCAGTACTTC CASSPGVGASYEQYF
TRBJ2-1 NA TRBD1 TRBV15 TGTGCCACCAGCAGACCGGGACAGTCTAATGAGCAGTTCTTC CATSRPGQSNEQFF
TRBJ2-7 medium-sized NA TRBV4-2 TGTGCCAGCAGCCAAGGAACTAGGTCCGGCTACGAGCAGTACTTC CASSQGTRSGYEQYF
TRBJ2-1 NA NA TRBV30 TGTGCCGGACGGAGCGGAAGATACAATGAGCAGTTCTTC CAGRSGRYNEQFF
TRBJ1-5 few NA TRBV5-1 TGCGCCAGCCAAGGGGCTGTTAGCAATCAGCCCCAGCATTTT CASQGAVSNQPQHF
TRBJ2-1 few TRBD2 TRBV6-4 TGTGCCAGCAGTGACTCAGCGGGAGGTAGGAATGAGCAGTTCTTC CASSDSAGGRNEQFF
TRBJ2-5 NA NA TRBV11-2 TGTGCCAGCAGCCTCGGGAGAGCGGAGACCCAGTACTTC CASSLGRAETQYF
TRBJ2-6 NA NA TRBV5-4 TGTGCCAGCAGCCCTGGGCCCCTCTCTGGGGCCAACGTCCTGACTTTC CASSPGPLSGANVLTF
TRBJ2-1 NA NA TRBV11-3 TGTGCCAGCAGCTTAGACACGGGAACCGACAATGAGCAGTTCTTC CASSLDTGTDNEQFF
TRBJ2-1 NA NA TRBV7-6 TGTTCACAGGGCTCGAGCTCCTACAATGAGCAGTTCTTC CSQGSSSYNEQFF
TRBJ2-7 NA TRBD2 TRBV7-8 TGTGCCAGCAGCCTGGGACTAGCGGGAGCTTACGAGCAGTACTTC CASSLGLAGAYEQYF
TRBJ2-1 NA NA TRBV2 TGTGCCAGCAGTGAAGCTTTAGGGGCCGGGGAGCAGTTCTTC CASSEALGAGEQFF
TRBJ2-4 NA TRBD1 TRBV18 TGTGCCAGCTCAGAGGTTTCTACAGGGGAAAACATTCAGTACTTC CASSEVSTGENIQYF
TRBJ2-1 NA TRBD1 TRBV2 TGTGCCAGCAGTGCCGACCTGACAGGGAGTCTCAATGAGCAGTTCTTC CASSADLTGSLNEQFF
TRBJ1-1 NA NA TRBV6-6 TGTGCCAGCAGTTACGGTGGGGCGAACACTGAAGCTTTCTTT CASSYGGANTEAFF
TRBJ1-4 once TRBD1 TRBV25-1 TGTGCCAGCAGTGAAGGTTGGGACAGGGACGAAAAACTGTTTTTT CASSEGWDRDEKLFF
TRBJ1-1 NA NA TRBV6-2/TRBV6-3 TGTGCCAGCAGTTACTCATTTACGGGAGGCACTGAAGCTTTCTTT CASSYSFTGGTEAFF
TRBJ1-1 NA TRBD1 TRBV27 TGTGCCAGCAGTGGACCTCCGGGACAGTATAAGGCTTTCTTT CASSGPPGQYKAFF
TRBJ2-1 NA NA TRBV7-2 TGTGCCAGCAGCTTATCCCCTCGGGTAGCCTACAATGAGCAGTTCTTC CASSLSPRVAYNEQFF
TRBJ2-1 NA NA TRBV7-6 TGTGCCAGCAGCTTAGCGGGCAGGCATTCCTACAATGAGCAGTTCTTC CASSLAGRHSYNEQFF
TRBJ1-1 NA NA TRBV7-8 TGTGCCAGCAGCGAGAATCGGGAGACTGAAGCTTTCTTT CASSENRETEAFF
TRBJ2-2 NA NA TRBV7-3 TGTGCCAGCAGCTTAATCCCGGGTCCGAACACCGGGGAGCTGTTTTTT CASSLIPGPNTGELFF
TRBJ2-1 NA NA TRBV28 TGTGCCAGCAGGAAGTCGGGGGGCGCTGAGCAGTTCTTC CASRKSGGAEQFF
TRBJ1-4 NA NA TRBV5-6 TGTGCCAGCAGCATGGACTCTCGTAACGAAAAACTGTTTTTT CASSMDSRNEKLFF
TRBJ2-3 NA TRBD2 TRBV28 TGTGCCAGCAGTTCTCCCCGGAGACTAGCGGGAGAGGCCACAGATACGCAGTATTTT CASSSPRRLAGEATDTQYF
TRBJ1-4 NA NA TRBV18 TGTGCCAGCTCACCAAAACTGGCAACTAATGAAAAACTGTTTTTT CASSPKLATNEKLFF
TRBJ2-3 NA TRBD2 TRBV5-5 TGTGCCAGCAGCTTGGGGACTAGCGGATTCACAGATACGCAGTATTTT CASSLGTSGFTDTQYF
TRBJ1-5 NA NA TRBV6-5 TGTGCCAGCTCCCTTTCAGGGGGCAATCAGCCCCAGCATTTT CASSLSGGNQPQHF
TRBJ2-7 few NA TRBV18 TGTGCCAGCTCACCACCGCTCAGGGGCGGGTTCTACGAGCAGTACTTC CASSPPLRGGFYEQYF